This T cell receptor (beta chain) was profiled in a study of CD8 T cells in Susac syndrome. From blood CD8+ and CD4+ T cells, TCR beta sequences were generated. The CDR3 length is 16 residues. After removal of 0 bases from V and 3 bases from J, the junction contained 6 bases not matched to a gene. CDR1 is LGHNA, CDR2 YSLEER, per germline. After extraction with the RNeasy kit, about 0.45 to 1 ug of the RNA was reverse transcribed using random hexamers. One entry per CDR3 protein, called by TCRdb with MiXCR from the immunoSEQ multiplex PCR reads. The sample yields 330,000 or so distinct CDR3 sequences, around 91% seen once.

The sample consisted of CD8+ T cells from PBMCs. The receptor comes from a human donor with multiple sclerosis. This rearrangement joins TRBV4-3 to TRBJ2-7; 9 bases fit TRBD2. CDR3 coding DNA: TGCGCCAGCAGCCAAGATTTGGCTAGCGGGGACTACGAGCAGTACTTC. Its translation is CASSQDLASGDYEQYF.